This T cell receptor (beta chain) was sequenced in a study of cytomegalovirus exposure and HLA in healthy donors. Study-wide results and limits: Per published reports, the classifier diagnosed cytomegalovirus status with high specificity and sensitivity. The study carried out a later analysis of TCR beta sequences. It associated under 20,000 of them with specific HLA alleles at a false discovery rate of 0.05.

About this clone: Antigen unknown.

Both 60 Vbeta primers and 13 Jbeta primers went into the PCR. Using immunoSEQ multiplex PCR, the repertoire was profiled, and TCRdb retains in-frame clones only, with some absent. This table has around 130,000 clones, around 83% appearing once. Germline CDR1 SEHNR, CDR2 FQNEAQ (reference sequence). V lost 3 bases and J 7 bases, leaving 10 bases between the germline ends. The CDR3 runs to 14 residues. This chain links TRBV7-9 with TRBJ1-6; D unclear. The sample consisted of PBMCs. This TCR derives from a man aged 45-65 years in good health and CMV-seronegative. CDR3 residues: CASSLEGINSPLHF. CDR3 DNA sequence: TGTGCCAGCAGCTTGGAGGGCATCAATTCACCCCTCCACTTT.